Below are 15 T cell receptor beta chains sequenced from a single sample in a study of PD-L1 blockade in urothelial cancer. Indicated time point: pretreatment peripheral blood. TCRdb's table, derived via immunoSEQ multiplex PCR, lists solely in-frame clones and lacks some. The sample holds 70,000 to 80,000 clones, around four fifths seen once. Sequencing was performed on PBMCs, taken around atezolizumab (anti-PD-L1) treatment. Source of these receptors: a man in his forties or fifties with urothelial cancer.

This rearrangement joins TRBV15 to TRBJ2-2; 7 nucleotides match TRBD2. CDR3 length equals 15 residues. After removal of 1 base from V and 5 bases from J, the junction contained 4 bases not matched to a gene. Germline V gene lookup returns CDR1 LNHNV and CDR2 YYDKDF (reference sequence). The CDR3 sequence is CATSRGTSGTGELFF. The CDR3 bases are TGTGCCACCAGCAGAGGGACTAGTGGAACCGGGGAGCTGTTTTTT.

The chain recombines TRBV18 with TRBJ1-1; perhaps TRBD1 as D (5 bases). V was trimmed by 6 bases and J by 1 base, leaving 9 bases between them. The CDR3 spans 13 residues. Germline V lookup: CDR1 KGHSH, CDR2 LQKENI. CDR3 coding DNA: TGTGCCAGCTCCGGCCAGGGGAACACTGAAGCTTTCTTT. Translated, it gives CASSGQGNTEAFF.

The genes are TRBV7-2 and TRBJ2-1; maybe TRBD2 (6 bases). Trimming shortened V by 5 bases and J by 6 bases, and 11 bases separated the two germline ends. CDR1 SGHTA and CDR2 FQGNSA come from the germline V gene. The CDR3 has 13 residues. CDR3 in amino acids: CASSLAGRNEQFF. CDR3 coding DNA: TGTGCCAGCAGCCTTGCGGGACGCAATGAGCAGTTCTTC.

CDR3 amino acids: CASSLIGQGPEQFF. The DNA for the CDR3 is TGTGCCAGCAGCTTAATCGGTCAGGGCCCTGAGCAGTTCTTC. J is TRBJ2-1 and V is TRBV7-9; a possible D gene is TRBD1 (5 bases). Trimming shortened V by 2 bases and J by 9 bases, and 14 bases separated the two germline ends. The length of the CDR3 is 14 residues. CDR1 is SEHNR, CDR2 FQNEAQ, per germline (reference sequence).

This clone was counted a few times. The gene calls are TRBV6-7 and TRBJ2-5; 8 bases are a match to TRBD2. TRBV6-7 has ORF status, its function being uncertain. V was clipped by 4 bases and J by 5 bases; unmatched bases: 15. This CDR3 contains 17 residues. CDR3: CASSSKSGLAHRETQYF. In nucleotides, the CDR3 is TGTGCCAGCAGTTCCAAATCCGGACTAGCTCACCGGGAGACCCAGTACTTC.

The chain's CDR3 is CASSLAGTGELFF. DNA of the CDR3: TGTGCCAGCAGCTTGGCGGGGACCGGGGAGCTGTTTTTT. This chain connects TRBV5-8 to TRBJ2-2; D is perhaps TRBD2 (5 bases). The CDR3 totals 13 residues. Germline V lookup: CDR1 SGHTS, CDR2 YDEGEE. V gave up 0 bases and J gave up 5 bases, with 5 bases separating them.

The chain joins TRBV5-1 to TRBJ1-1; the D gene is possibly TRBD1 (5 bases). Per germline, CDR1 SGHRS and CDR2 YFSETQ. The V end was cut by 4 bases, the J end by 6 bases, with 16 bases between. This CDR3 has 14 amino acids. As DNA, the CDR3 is TGCGCCAGCAGCCTCGGTGGCAGGGCCCCTGAAGCTTTCTTT. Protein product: CASSLGGRAPEAFF. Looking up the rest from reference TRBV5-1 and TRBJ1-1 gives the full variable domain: KAGVTQTPRYLIKTRGQQVTLSCSPISGHRSVSWYQQTPGQGLQFLFEYFSETQRNKGNFPGRFSGRQFSNSRSEMNVSTLELGDSALYLCASSLGGRAPEAFFGQGTRLTVV.

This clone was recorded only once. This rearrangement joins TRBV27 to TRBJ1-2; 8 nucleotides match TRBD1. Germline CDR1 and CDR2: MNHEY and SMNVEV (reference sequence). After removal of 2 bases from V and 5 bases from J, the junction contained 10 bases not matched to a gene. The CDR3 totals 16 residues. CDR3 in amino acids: CASSLGGGQVGYGYTF. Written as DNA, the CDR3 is TGTGCCAGCAGTTTAGGGGGGGGACAGGTTGGTTATGGCTACACCTTC.

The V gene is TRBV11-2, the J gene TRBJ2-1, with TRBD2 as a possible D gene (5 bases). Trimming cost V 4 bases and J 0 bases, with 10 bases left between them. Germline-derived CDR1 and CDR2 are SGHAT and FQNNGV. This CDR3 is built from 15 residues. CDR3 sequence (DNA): TGTGCCAGCAGCTCGGGGAAGGGCTCCTACAATGAGCAGTTCTTC. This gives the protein CASSSGKGSYNEQFF.

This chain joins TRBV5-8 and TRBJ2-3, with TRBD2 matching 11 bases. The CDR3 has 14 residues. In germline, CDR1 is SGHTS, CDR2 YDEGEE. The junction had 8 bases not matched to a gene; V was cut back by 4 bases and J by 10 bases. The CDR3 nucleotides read TGTGCCAGCAGCCTCCTAGCGGGAGGATCGGCGCAGTATTTT. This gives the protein CASSLLAGGSAQYF.

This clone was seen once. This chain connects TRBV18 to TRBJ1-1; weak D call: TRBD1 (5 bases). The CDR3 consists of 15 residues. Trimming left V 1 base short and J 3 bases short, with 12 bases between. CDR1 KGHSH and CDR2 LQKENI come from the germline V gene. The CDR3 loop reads CASSPLGEGDTEAFF. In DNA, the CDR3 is TGTGCCAGCTCACCACTAGGGGAAGGAGACACTGAAGCTTTCTTT.

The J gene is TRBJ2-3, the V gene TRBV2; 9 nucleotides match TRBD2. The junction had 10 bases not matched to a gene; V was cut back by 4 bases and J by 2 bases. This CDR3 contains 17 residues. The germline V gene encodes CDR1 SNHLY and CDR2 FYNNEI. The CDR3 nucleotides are TGTGCCAGCAGTGGATGGCGGGAGGGAACCGACACAGATACGCAGTATTTT. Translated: CASSGWREGTDTDTQYF.

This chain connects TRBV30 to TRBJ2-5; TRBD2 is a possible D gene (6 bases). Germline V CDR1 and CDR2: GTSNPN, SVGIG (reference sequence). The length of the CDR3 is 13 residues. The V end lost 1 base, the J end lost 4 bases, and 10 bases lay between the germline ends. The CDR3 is CAWSGLVSETQYF. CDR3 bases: TGTGCCTGGAGTGGACTAGTATCAGAGACCCAGTACTTC.

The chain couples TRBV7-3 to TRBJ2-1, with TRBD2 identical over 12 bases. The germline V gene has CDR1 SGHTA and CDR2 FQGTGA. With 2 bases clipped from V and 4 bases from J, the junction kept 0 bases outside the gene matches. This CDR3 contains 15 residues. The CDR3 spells CASSLGLAGYNEQFF. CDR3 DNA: TGTGCCAGCAGCTTAGGACTAGCGGGGTACAATGAGCAGTTCTTC.

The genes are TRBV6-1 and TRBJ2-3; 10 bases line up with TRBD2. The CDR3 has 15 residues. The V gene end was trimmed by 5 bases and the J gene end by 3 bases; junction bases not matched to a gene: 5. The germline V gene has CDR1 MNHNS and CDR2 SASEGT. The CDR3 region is CASSTPGLATDTQYF. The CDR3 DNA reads TGTGCCAGCAGTACCCCGGGACTAGCGACAGATACGCAGTATTTT.